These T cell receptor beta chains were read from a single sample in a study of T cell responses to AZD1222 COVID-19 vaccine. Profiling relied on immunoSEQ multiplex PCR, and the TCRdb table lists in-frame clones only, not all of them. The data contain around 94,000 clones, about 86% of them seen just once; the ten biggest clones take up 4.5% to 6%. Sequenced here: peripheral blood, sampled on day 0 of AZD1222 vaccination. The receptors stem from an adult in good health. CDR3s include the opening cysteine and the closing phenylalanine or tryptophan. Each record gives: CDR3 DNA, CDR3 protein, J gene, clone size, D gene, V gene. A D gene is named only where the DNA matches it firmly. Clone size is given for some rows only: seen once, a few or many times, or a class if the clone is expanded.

DNA: TGTGCCACCAGCAGTTCTAGAAACACTGAAGCTTTCTTT
CDR3: CATSSSRNTEAFF
J: TRBJ1-1
size: .
D: .
V: TRBV15

DNA: TGTGCCACCAGTGATCAATGGACTGGAGGCACAGATACGCAGTATTTT
CDR3: CATSDQWTGGTDTQYF
J: TRBJ2-3
size: once
D: .
V: TRBV24-1

DNA: TGTGCCAGCAGCATGGGACAGGGTCACGGAAACACCATATATTTT
CDR3: CASSMGQGHGNTIYF
J: TRBJ1-3
size: .
D: TRBD1
V: TRBV7-3

DNA: TGTGCCAGCAGTGACCGGAGCTCTGGAAACACCATATATTTT
CDR3: CASSDRSSGNTIYF
J: TRBJ1-3
size: .
D: .
V: TRBV2

DNA: TGCGCCAGCAGCTTGGGATTAGCGGGGAGCACAGATACGCAGTATTTT
CDR3: CASSLGLAGSTDTQYF
J: TRBJ2-3
size: .
D: TRBD2
V: TRBV5-1

DNA: TGTGCCAGCAGCTTCAACCAGGGCCTCGAAGAGACCCAGTACTTC
CDR3: CASSFNQGLEETQYF
J: TRBJ2-5
size: .
D: .
V: TRBV7-2

DNA: TGTGCCAGCAGTTGGGGGACAGGGGACATCGATACGCAGTATTTT
CDR3: CASSWGTGDIDTQYF
J: TRBJ2-3
size: .
D: TRBD1
V: TRBV6-2/TRBV6-3

DNA: TGCGCCAGCAGCTTAACCCGGGAGCGGAGCTACGAGCAGTACTTC
CDR3: CASSLTRERSYEQYF
J: TRBJ2-7
size: .
D: .
V: TRBV5-1

DNA: TGTGCCAGCCGATCGGACAGGGGTTCTGAAGCTTTCTTT
CDR3: CASRSDRGSEAFF
J: TRBJ1-1
size: few
D: TRBD1
V: TRBV12-3/TRBV12-4

DNA: TGTGCCAGCAGCTCCCCCCGGGTCGCAGATACGCAGTATTTT
CDR3: CASSSPRVADTQYF
J: TRBJ2-3
size: .
D: .
V: TRBV11-2

DNA: TGTGCCAGCAGCCAACTGACTCTCCCGCCGTTCTTC
CDR3: CASSQLTLPPFF
J: TRBJ2-1
size: .
D: .
V: TRBV5-6

DNA: TGTGCCAGCAGTTTATCGGGCCAGGGGGGTAACTACGAGCAGTACTTC
CDR3: CASSLSGQGGNYEQYF
J: TRBJ2-7
size: .
D: .
V: TRBV27

DNA: TGTGCCAGCAGTTTAGGGAACGGGGGGCAGGGGGCTTTCTTT
CDR3: CASSLGNGGQGAFF
J: TRBJ1-1
size: .
D: .
V: TRBV27

DNA: TGCGCCAGCAGCTTGGTTGCAGGAATGGGTCAGCCCCAGCATTTT
CDR3: CASSLVAGMGQPQHF
J: TRBJ1-5
size: .
D: .
V: TRBV5-1

DNA: TGTGCCAGCAGCCCGAGCTACGAGCAGTACTTC
CDR3: CASSPSYEQYF
J: TRBJ2-7
size: .
D: .
V: TRBV11-1

DNA: TGTGCCAGCAGCTTCGGCGGCTCCTCTGGAAACACCATATATTTT
CDR3: CASSFGGSSGNTIYF
J: TRBJ1-3
size: .
D: .
V: TRBV5-4

DNA: TGTGCCAGCACCCGGGGTGGGGACCGCAATCAGCCCCAGCATTTT
CDR3: CASTRGGDRNQPQHF
J: TRBJ1-5
size: .
D: .
V: TRBV6-6

DNA: TGCGCCAGCAGCCACGTGACAGACTATGGCTACACCTTC
CDR3: CASSHVTDYGYTF
J: TRBJ1-2
size: few
D: .
V: TRBV4-1

DNA: TGTGCCAGCAGTTTACGGCTAGCGGGTGGCGCCGGGGAGCTGTTTTTT
CDR3: CASSLRLAGGAGELFF
J: TRBJ2-2
size: .
D: TRBD2
V: TRBV27

DNA: TGTGCCAGCTCACCACAAGAGAATGAAAAACTGTTTTTT
CDR3: CASSPQENEKLFF
J: TRBJ1-4
size: .
D: .
V: TRBV18

DNA: TGTGCCATCAGTGAGTCGGCGGGGGCGCGGGGGGCCAAAAACATTCAGTACTTC
CDR3: CAISESAGARGAKNIQYF
J: TRBJ2-4
size: .
D: .
V: TRBV10-3

DNA: TGTGCCAGCAGCTTACTTAGAGGGATCACTGAAGCTTTCTTT
CDR3: CASSLLRGITEAFF
J: TRBJ1-1
size: .
D: .
V: TRBV7-8

DNA: TGTGCCAGCACCGGACAGGGCCGTAACACCATATATTTT
CDR3: CASTGQGRNTIYF
J: TRBJ1-3
size: .
D: TRBD1
V: TRBV6-5

DNA: TGCGCCAGCAGCACACCTGACAGTAACGGGGAGCTGTTTTTT
CDR3: CASSTPDSNGELFF
J: TRBJ2-2
size: .
D: .
V: TRBV5-1

DNA: TGTGCCAGCAGTCCCGGGACAGATGGAACCGGGGAGCTGTTTTTT
CDR3: CASSPGTDGTGELFF
J: TRBJ2-2
size: .
D: TRBD1
V: TRBV6-4

DNA: TGCGCCAGCAGCTTGGAGGGCCAGGGGTGGCTCGAGCAGTACTTC
CDR3: CASSLEGQGWLEQYF
J: TRBJ2-7
size: .
D: .
V: TRBV5-1

DNA: TGTGCCAGTAGTCCAACAGGGCTGGCTAATGAAAAACTGTTTTTT
CDR3: CASSPTGLANEKLFF
J: TRBJ1-4
size: .
D: .
V: TRBV19

DNA: TGTGCCTGGAGGCACAGGGCTGGGGCCAACGTCCTGACTTTC
CDR3: CAWRHRAGANVLTF
J: TRBJ2-6
size: .
D: .
V: TRBV30

DNA: TGCAGCGTTGATAACAGGGTGGGACAGGAGGCTGGCTACACCTTC
CDR3: CSVDNRVGQEAGYTF
J: TRBJ1-2
size: .
D: TRBD1
V: TRBV29-1

DNA: TGTGCCAGCAGCCAAGATCGGGGACAGGCGTACGCCGGGGAGCTGTTTTTT
CDR3: CASSQDRGQAYAGELFF
J: TRBJ2-2
size: .
D: TRBD1
V: TRBV14

DNA: TGTGCCAGCCCGGGACAGGGTGGGGAGACCCAGTACTTC
CDR3: CASPGQGGETQYF
J: TRBJ2-5
size: .
D: TRBD1
V: TRBV2

DNA: TGTGCCTGGAGTGTACCTCAAACCGGTGTGCGCTACACCTTC
CDR3: CAWSVPQTGVRYTF
J: TRBJ1-2
size: .
D: .
V: TRBV30

DNA: TGTGCCAGCAGTTTGGTCAGGGACACTGAAGCTTTCTTT
CDR3: CASSLVRDTEAFF
J: TRBJ1-1
size: .
D: .
V: TRBV27

DNA: TGTGCCAGCAGCCCCGTGAACACCGGGGAGCTGTTTTTT
CDR3: CASSPVNTGELFF
J: TRBJ2-2
size: .
D: .
V: TRBV7-9

DNA: TGTGCCAGCAGCCAGTCGGCAGGCTATGGCTACACCTTC
CDR3: CASSQSAGYGYTF
J: TRBJ1-2
size: .
D: .
V: TRBV3-1/TRBV3-2

DNA: TGCGCCAGCAGCGGGACGACAGGGAGCTATGGCTACACCTTC
CDR3: CASSGTTGSYGYTF
J: TRBJ1-2
size: .
D: TRBD1
V: TRBV5-1